Below, one T cell receptor beta chain is given with its context. Its antigen is currently unknown. These data originate in a study of Ad26.COV2.S vaccination and SARS-CoV-2 variants. On the study more broadly: Participants got Ad26.COV2.S intramuscularly, once or twice 56 days apart.

Germline V lookup: CDR1 MNHNS, CDR2 SASEGT. V lost 1 base to trimming and J lost 3 bases; unmatched junction nucleotides: 3. The CDR3 is made up of 15 amino acids. General study points: Reported post-vaccination CD8+ and CD4+ T cell responses to spike showed substantial breadth.

Treatment here: around 19 received Ad26.COV2.S at low or high dose, single or two shots; roughly five received placebo; per-sample allocation not given. Following the first vaccine or placebo injection, samples were taken on day 63. Repertoires were generated with immunoSEQ multiplex PCR, while TCRdb's copy carries only in-frame clones and drops some. The sample lists around 400,000 clones; approximately 90% were seen once. The chain couples TRBV6-1 to TRBJ1-2, with TRBD1 identical over 9 bases. Here the sequenced sample was peripheral blood, taken in a trial of Ad26.COV2.S vaccine versus placebo. The clonotype originates from a person between 18 and 65 years old who received the Ad26.COV2.S COVID-19 vaccine or a placebo. In DNA, the CDR3 is TGTGCCAGCAGTGAAGGCGGGACAGGGTACTATGGCTACACCTTC. Protein sequence: CASSEGGTGYYGYTF.